These 2 T cell receptor beta chains originate from one sample sequenced in a study of T cell repertoires in cytomegalovirus infection (dated by TCRdb to about 2019). According to the study, the label for this sample's treatment or condition signals: in vitro stimulation with specific CMV peptide epitopes to enrich CMV-specific T cells. No cognate antigen is known for these TCRs. These reads were obtained on an Illumina HiSeq 1500. TCRdb itself trimmed the public reads at Q25 with fastp, ran MiXCR and retained productive beta chains. Entries that share a CDR3 protein sequence are merged under the most common genes and DNA. This sample comprises about 920,000 distinct CDR3 sequences, under 40% of them detected only once. The top ten clonotypes cover around an eighth of the sample. This specimen consisted of cultured CD8+ T cells from PBMCs, obtained from culture after CMV antigen stimulation. The receptors shown here come from a human donor in good health (CMV status not recorded). Some clones in this sample may be carry-over from other donors' samples.

The chain joins TRBV7-7 to TRBJ2-7; 9 nucleotides align to TRBD1. This CDR3 has 14 amino acids. CDR1 and CDR2 from the germline V gene are SSHAT and FNYEAQ (reference sequence). This CDR3 reads CASSSSSSGTGLFV. Here the CDR3 DNA reads TGTGCTAGCAGCTCGTCGAGCTCAGGGACAGGGCTCTTCGTC.

The sample holds one count of this clonotype. V is TRBV24-1 and J is TRBJ2-1; 13 positions match TRBD2. This CDR3 contains 19 residues. Germline V gives CDR1 KGHDR, CDR2 SFDVKD. Unmatched junction bases numbered 11, after V lost 7 bases and J lost 0 bases. CDR3 nucleotides: TGTGCCACCAGAGGGGCCGGGACTAGCGGGGACAGCTCCTACAATGAGCAGTTCTTC. This gives the protein CATRGAGTSGDSSYNEQFF.